The TCR beta chain described here comes from a study of T cells in Graves' hyperthyroidism and ophthalmopathy (dated by TCRdb to about 2019). Context from the whole study: Peripheral blood was collected at initial diagnosis, before any treatment. To identify TCR V-J signatures that set the groups apart, the researchers used a discovery cohort of about a hundred patients, made up of about 44 with Graves' ophthalmopathy and about 59 with stable Graves' hyperthyroidism. Prospective prediction of ophthalmopathy was tested in an independent validation cohort of under 20 hyperthyroidism patients and approximately 17 patients who later progressed to ophthalmopathy. The roughly 91 discovery patients were randomly split 7:3 into training and test sets. In addition, the study compared T-cell repertoires in thyroid tissue and in blood from over 5 Graves' hyperthyroidism patients. After blood sampling, hyperthyroidism patients were treated with methimazole at a starting dose of 30 mg daily, and ophthalmopathy patients were treated with high-dose intravenous methylprednisolone. The paper describes TCR Vbeta CDR3 sequencing of 135 peripheral blood samples, made up of some 42 ophthalmopathy patients, 70 to 80 hyperthyroidism patients and 17 progressor patients. On the study overall, not on this receptor specifically: A 13 V-J signature model separated ophthalmopathy from stable hyperthyroidism, with roughly 88% sensitivity and 81.08% specificity in cross-validation and 80%/75% in testing. No statistical method was used to set the sample size in advance, and investigators knew the group allocation. In validation, the model predicted progression to ophthalmopathy a median of about 5.9 months before onset, with about 64% sensitivity and about 72% specificity. Most expanded thyroid clonotypes (frequency above 0.001) were also detected in blood, suggesting blood repertoires may reflect thyroid immune responses.

This clonotype has just a few counts. The target of this receptor is not known. Base qualities are not recorded, but no much larger clone differs from it by a single base. The CDR1 and CDR2 encoded by the germline V gene are SQVTM and ANQGSEA. The CDR3 contains 13 residues, cysteine and phenylalanine counted. Only CDR3 DNA is held: 39 bases, read in frame from base 1. At the junction V is shortened by 4 bases and J by 1 base, with 7 bases in between. Ophthalmopathy patients had moderately to severely active disease, with a Clinical Activity Score of 3 or more, a NOSPECS grade of 4 or more, and a disease duration of less than 3 months. Any patient with an uncontrolled infection, another autoimmune disease, pregnancy or lactation was excluded. Diagnoses relied on clinical symptoms, serum thyroxine and TRAb, thyroid ultrasound and orbital computed tomography. PBMCs were separated from under 12 ml of fresh peripheral blood using Ficoll-Paque density gradient centrifugation. Total RNA was extracted using Trizol reagent, and RNA quality was assessed on an Agilent 2100 Bioanalyzer.

TCR beta CDR3 regions were amplified from RNA transcripts. The first round of RT-PCR for the TCR CDR3 was performed with the HTBI primer set and the Qiagen OneStep RT-PCR kit. The libraries were constructed in a second round of multiplex PCR and then size-selected and purified. Libraries were sequenced paired-end with 100 bp reads on an Illumina HiSeq2000. For the original study's pipeline: SOAPnuke was used to process the raw data, with reads discarded if the reads contained adapters or uncalled bases, had a mean Phred below 15, or lacked an exact constant-primer or identifier match. COPE v1.2.5 was used to merge high-quality paired reads, and clonotypes were defined as unique nucleotide sequences. Clonotypes were aligned to IMGT TRBV, TRBD and TRBJ reference segments using MiTCR v1.1. The analysis was restricted to V-J combinations with a frequency above 0.0001, which together covered approximately 99% of the repertoires. A TCS score was defined as the ratio between F50 (clonal expansion) and ExV (chaos), using BLOSUM62-based TCRdist between CDR3 peptides within each V-J. Welch's t-statistics and random forest reduced just over 500 V-J features to around 14, which were used in a naive Bayes classifier (R e1071). TCRdb handled the public reads itself, with Q25 trimming in fastp and clone calling in MiXCR, and kept productive beta chains. A single entry per CDR3 protein holds the most common genes and DNA from its merged rows. TCRdb, rather than the study authors, made the V and J calls. The sample records under 550,000 distinct CDR3 sequences, about 20% of which are singletons. In total, the top ten clones hold 45% to 50% of the sample.

Here the chain combines TRBV29-1 and TRBJ2-2; the D gene identity is not certain. Sample: blood. The clonotype originates from a man aged 40-49 years with Graves' ophthalmopathy. The DNA reads TGCAGCGTTGCGGACCGGAACACCGGGGAGCTGTTTTTT. Translation gives CSVADRNTGELFF.